A single sample gave rise to the 10 T cell receptor beta chains below, sequenced in a study of blood T cell repertoires in COVID-19. Some clones are missing from TCRdb's copy, which holds only in-frame ones; the method was immunoSEQ multiplex PCR. The top ten hold 6% to 7% of the sample, which has 65,000 or so clones, roughly 80% seen once. Sequencing input: peripheral blood. Every receptor here comes from a woman in her 50s with active or convalescent COVID-19.

Notes on this clone: A clone one base away is much larger, so this may be a read error. V usage is TRBV5-6 and J usage is TRBJ1-2; 7 bases fit TRBD1. CDR3 size: 13 residues. J was trimmed by 4 bases and V by 4 bases; bases with no gene match: 4. Germline V lookup: CDR1 SGHDT, CDR2 YYEEEE. CDR3 sequence (DNA): TGTGCCAGCAGCACCGGGACAGTCTATGGCTACACCTTC. Protein sequence: CASSTGTVYGYTF.

In this sample, this clone turned up many times. The chain links TRBV3-1 (or the pseudogene TRBV3-2) to TRBJ2-1; D not certain. V lost 4 bases and J 8 bases, leaving 15 bases between the germline ends. Germline V CDR1 and CDR2: LGHDT, YNNKEL (reference sequence). CDR3 length equals 14 residues. The CDR3 reads CASSRYLGRHEQFF. The CDR3 DNA reads TGTGCCAGCAGCCGTTATCTAGGTCGACATGAGCAGTTCTTC.

The chain is built from TRBV2 and TRBJ1-1; D remains ambiguous. This CDR3 comprises 14 residues. Germline CDR1 SNHLY, CDR2 FYNNEI. The germline V and J ends were trimmed by 5 bases and 1 base, with 11 bases remaining between them. The CDR3 reads CASSQDGGNTEAFF. CDR3 sequence (DNA): TGTGCCAGCAGTCAAGATGGCGGGAACACTGAAGCTTTCTTT. The whole variable domain, remainder taken from reference TRBV2 and TRBJ1-1, is EPEVTQTPSHQVTQMGQEVILRCVPISNHLYFYWYRQILGQKVEFLVSFYNNEISEKSEIFDDQFSVERPDGSNFTLKIRSTKLEDSAMYFCASSQDGGNTEAFFGQGTRLTVV.

The chain has TRBV5-1 and TRBJ2-5; maybe TRBD2 (6 bases). Per the germline V gene, CDR1 is SGHRS and CDR2 is YFSETQ. V lost 4 bases to trimming and J lost 5 bases, with 15 bases between them. This CDR3 region has 14 residues. This CDR3 is CASSVKGGAETQYF. CDR3 in DNA: TGCGCCAGCAGCGTAAAAGGAGGGGCCGAGACCCAGTACTTC.

The rearrangement joins TRBV5-6 to TRBJ2-3; the D is unclear. V was cut by 0 bases and J by 4 bases, with 3 bases left in between. Looked up from germline, CDR1 is SGHDT and CDR2 is YYEEEE. The CDR3 is made up of 12 amino acids. The CDR3 protein is CASSLGADTQYF. The CDR3 nucleotides read TGTGCCAGCAGCTTGGGCGCAGATACGCAGTATTTT.

J is TRBJ1-1 and V is TRBV27, with 7 bases fitting TRBD1. Germline CDR1 and CDR2: MNHEY and SMNVEV (reference sequence). The V segment lost 1 base and the J segment 4 bases; nucleotides outside the gene matches: 6. The CDR3 runs 15 residues. The CDR3: CASSLYRGGSTEAFF. CDR3 DNA sequence: TGTGCCAGCAGTTTATACAGGGGTGGGAGCACTGAAGCTTTCTTT.

The chain combines TRBV7-9 with TRBJ1-5, with D possibly being TRBD1 (5 bases). The germline CDR1 and CDR2 sequences are SEHNR and FQNEAQ (reference sequence). Trimming pared 6 bases from V and 2 bases from J, leaving 8 bases between. CDR3 length equals 13 residues. The CDR3 DNA reads as TGTGCCAGCAGTTTACAGGGCAATCAGCCCCAGCATTTT. Protein sequence: CASSLQGNQPQHF. The complete variable domain, with remaining parts taken from reference TRBV7-9 and TRBJ1-5, reads DTGVSQNPRHKITKRGQNVTFRCDPISEHNRLYWYRQTLGQGPEFLTYFQNEAQLEKSRLLSDRFSAERPKGSFSTLEIQRTEQGDSAMYLCASSLQGNQPQHFGDGTRLSIL.

The V gene is TRBV18, the J gene TRBJ1-3, with D tentatively TRBD1 (5 bases). The CDR3 length is 15 residues. Germline V gene lookup returns CDR1 KGHSH and CDR2 LQKENI. The V and J ends lost 4 bases and 4 bases respectively, with 14 bases between them. The CDR3 spells CASSLQGIIGNTIYF. The CDR3, as DNA: TGTGCCAGCTCACTTCAGGGTATCATCGGAAACACCATATATTTT.

The chain joins TRBV3-1 (or the pseudogene TRBV3-2) to TRBJ2-7; TRBD2 agrees at 7 bases. Germline V gene sequence: CDR1 LGHDT, CDR2 YNNKEL (reference sequence). The trim removed 4 bases at V and 4 bases at J, leaving 10 bases unmatched. The CDR3 loop spans 15 amino acids. CDR3 in amino acids: CASSPRSTGGYEQYF. CDR3 bases: TGTGCCAGCAGCCCCCGATCTACGGGAGGATACGAGCAGTACTTC.

The chain has TRBV27 and TRBJ1-1; the match to TRBD1 covers 9 bases. Germline V lookup: CDR1 MNHEY, CDR2 SMNVEV (reference sequence). Losses at the gene ends were 1 base for V and 1 base for J; bases not matched to a gene: 1. CDR3 length equals 15 residues. The CDR3 loop reads CASSLLGQGNTEAFF. The CDR3 bases are TGTGCCAGCAGTTTATTGGGACAGGGGAACACTGAAGCTTTCTTT.